This T cell receptor beta chain was captured by sequencing in a study of CD8 T cells in ankylosing spondylitis. Per germline, CDR1 MNHEY and CDR2 SVGAGI. Germline trimming cut 0 bases from V and 3 bases from J; bases unmatched to any gene: 4. The CDR3 is 15 residues long. A quantitative 5'-RACE method, one with molecular barcodes, was used to make TCR beta libraries. TCRdb re-called the 5' RACE reads through MiXCR, storing one row per CDR3 protein. The sample includes about 150,000 distinct CDR3 sequences, more than 40% seen only once; the top ten take nearly 15%. This chain joins TRBV6-5 and TRBJ1-2, with TRBD1 matching 7 bases. The sample comprised synovial fluid, either unsorted or a sorted T cell fraction (not recorded which). The receptor comes from a male donor with ankylosing spondylitis. This chain's CDR3 is CASSYSPGGYYGYTF. CDR3 nucleotides: TGTGCCAGCAGTTACTCTCCAGGGGGGTACTATGGCTACACCTTC.